This entry describes one T cell receptor beta chain. Its antigen is not known. Every donor was a healthy person donating bone marrow. This record belongs to a study of cytomegalovirus exposure and HLA in healthy donors. Germline CDR1 and CDR2: SGDLS and YYNGEE. This CDR3 has 15 amino acids. J lost 8 bases, V lost 0 bases, and 0 bases had no gene match. General study findings and limits: Investigators reported approximately 170 TCR beta chains as tied to cytomegalovirus. In a later analysis, V- and J-gene trimming of beta chains associated with a DCLRE1C missense variant, replicated independently. Certain indistinguishable V segments, among them TRBV6-2 and TRBV6-3, were excluded.

The PCR made use of 60 Vbeta and 13 Jbeta primers. Produced via immunoSEQ multiplex PCR; TCRdb's table is partial and in-frame only. Here the sample spans approximately 69,000 clones, about 70% being singletons. The sequence came from a woman aged 30 to 39 in good health and CMV-seropositive. The chain recombines TRBV9 with TRBJ2-2; 14 bases fit TRBD2. Sequenced sample: PBMCs. This chain's CDR3 is CASSVGTSGRGELFF. The CDR3 DNA sequence: TGTGCCAGCAGCGTAGGGACTAGCGGGAGGGGGGAGCTGTTTTTT.